The 11 T cell receptor beta chains presented below share a single source sample, sequenced in a study of cytotoxic CD8 clonotypes in ibrutinib-treated CLL. Some clones are missing from TCRdb's copy, which holds only in-frame ones; the method was immunoSEQ multiplex PCR. The sample yields under 35,000 clones, 69% seen once. The sample here was PBMCs, taken after 24 months of ibrutinib treatment. The receptors stem from a human donor with chronic lymphocytic leukemia.

This chain links TRBV5-1 with TRBJ2-7; D not resolved. Germline CDR1 and CDR2: SGHRS and YFSETQ. CDR3 size: 14 residues. Between the trimmed V and J ends, which lost 0 bases and 6 bases, there was a span of 13 bases. CDR3 sequence (DNA): TGCGCCAGCAGCTTGGAAGGGAATTTCCGCGAGCAGTACTTC. Translation gives CASSLEGNFREQYF. The full variable domain, with the rest looked up from reference TRBV5-1 and TRBJ2-7, is KAGVTQTPRYLIKTRGQQVTLSCSPISGHRSVSWYQQTPGQGLQFLFEYFSETQRNKGNFPGRFSGRQFSNSRSEMNVSTLELGDSALYLCASSLEGNFREQYFGPGTRLTVT.

This clone was detected once. The chain has TRBV30 and TRBJ2-7; the match to TRBD2 covers 8 bases. The CDR3 consists of 15 residues. Germline V gene data show CDR1 as GTSNPN and CDR2 as SVGIG (reference sequence). V trimming: 3 bases; J trimming: 0 bases; junction bases outside the gene matches: 7. The CDR3 sequence: CAWRAIGGGSYEQYF. The CDR3 DNA reads TGTGCCTGGAGGGCGATCGGGGGGGGCTCCTACGAGCAGTACTTC.

The rearrangement uses TRBV7-2 and TRBJ2-1, with TRBD1 identical over 10 bases. Germline V gene lookup returns CDR1 SGHTA and CDR2 FQGNSA. The CDR3 covers 14 residues. The V gene end was trimmed by 4 bases and the J gene end by 4 bases; junction bases not matched to a gene: 1. The CDR3 sequence: CASSWDRGYNEQFF. As DNA, the CDR3 is TGTGCCAGCAGCTGGGACAGGGGATACAATGAGCAGTTCTTC.

J is TRBJ2-1 and V is TRBV11-2; TRBD2 matches at 9 bases. Trimming took 2 bases from V and 4 from J; bases not matched to a gene: 3. CDR1 SGHAT and CDR2 FQNNGV come from the germline V gene. The CDR3 covers 15 residues. The CDR3 region has the DNA TGTGCCAGCAGCTTACTAGCGGGGCAGTACAATGAGCAGTTCTTC. This sequence encodes CASSLLAGQYNEQFF.

J is TRBJ2-3 and V is TRBV5-6; possibly TRBD1 for D (5 bases). Germline loops: CDR1 SGHDT, CDR2 YYEEEE. V was cut by 1 base and J by 4 bases, with 7 bases left in between. The CDR3 sequence is 13 residues long. The CDR3: CASSLRGSDTQYF. In DNA form, the CDR3 reads TGTGCCAGCAGCTTGAGGGGCTCAGATACGCAGTATTTT.

The chain couples TRBV20-1 to TRBJ2-5; no firm D call. The CDR3 contains 11 residues. The germline V and J ends were trimmed by 1 base and 2 bases, with 2 bases remaining between them. The germline V gene has CDR1 DFQATT and CDR2 SNEGSKA (reference sequence). CDR3 coding DNA: TGCAGTGCTAGAGGGCAAGAGACCCAGTACTTC. Translated, it gives CSARGQETQYF.

This clone was seen a handful of times. CDR3 in DNA: TGTGCCAGCAGTTTAAATGGTTCACCCCTCCACTTT. Its translation is CASSLNGSPLHF. The V call is TRBV27, the J call TRBJ1-6; no clear D gene. The CDR3 has 12 residues. Trimming took 2 bases from V and 9 from J, leaving 5 bases between them. The germline CDR1 and CDR2 sequences are MNHEY and SMNVEV (reference sequence).

V gene TRBV2 combines with J gene TRBJ1-4; no firm D call. Germline CDR1 reads SNHLY; CDR2 reads FYNNEI. The CDR3 is 14 amino acids. V was cut by 4 bases and J by 10 bases, with 16 bases left in between. CDR3 protein: CASSVPRLAGKLFF. CDR3 in DNA: TGTGCCAGCAGTGTTCCCCGGTTGGCGGGAAAACTGTTTTTT.

The genes are TRBV4-1 and TRBJ1-5; 8 bases match TRBD1. CDR1 is MGHRA and CDR2 is YSYEKL in the germline V gene. J gave up 7 bases and V 0 bases, and 5 bases lay outside the gene matches. CDR3 length equals 15 residues. Here the CDR3 DNA reads TGCGCCAGCAGCCAAGAGGGGACAGGCTACCAGCCCCAGCATTTT. Translating it yields CASSQEGTGYQPQHF.

This clone is a singleton in its sample. This chain joins TRBV18 and TRBJ2-1; D not resolved. The CDR3 sequence is 12 residues long. Germline-derived CDR1 and CDR2 are KGHSH and LQKENI. The V end was cut by 4 bases, the J end by 5 bases, with 6 bases between. The CDR3 sequence is CASSQRNNEQFF. CDR3 nucleotides: TGTGCCAGCTCACAAAGAAACAATGAGCAGTTCTTC.

The rearrangement links TRBV5-4 to TRBJ1-6; D uncertain. The CDR3 is 17 residues long. The germline CDR1 and CDR2 sequences are SGHNT and YYREEE (reference sequence). The V end was cut by 1 base, the J end by 4 bases, with 15 bases between. CDR3 sequence (DNA): TGTGCCAGCAGCTTGAATGAGGGAAGGAGATATAATTCACCCCTCCACTTT. Amino acids: CASSLNEGRRYNSPLHF.